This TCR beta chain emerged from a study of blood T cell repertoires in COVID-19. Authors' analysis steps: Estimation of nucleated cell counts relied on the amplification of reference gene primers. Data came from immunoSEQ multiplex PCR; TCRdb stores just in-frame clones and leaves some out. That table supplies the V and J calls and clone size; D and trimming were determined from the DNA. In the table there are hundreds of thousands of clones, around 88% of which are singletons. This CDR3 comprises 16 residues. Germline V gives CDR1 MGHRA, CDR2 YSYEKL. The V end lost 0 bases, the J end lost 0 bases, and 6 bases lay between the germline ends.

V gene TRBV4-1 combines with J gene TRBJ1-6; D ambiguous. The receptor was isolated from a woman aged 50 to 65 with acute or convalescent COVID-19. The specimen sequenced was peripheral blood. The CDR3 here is CASSQDRSSYNSPLHF. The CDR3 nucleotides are TGCGCCAGCAGCCAAGACAGAAGCTCCTATAATTCACCCCTCCACTTT.